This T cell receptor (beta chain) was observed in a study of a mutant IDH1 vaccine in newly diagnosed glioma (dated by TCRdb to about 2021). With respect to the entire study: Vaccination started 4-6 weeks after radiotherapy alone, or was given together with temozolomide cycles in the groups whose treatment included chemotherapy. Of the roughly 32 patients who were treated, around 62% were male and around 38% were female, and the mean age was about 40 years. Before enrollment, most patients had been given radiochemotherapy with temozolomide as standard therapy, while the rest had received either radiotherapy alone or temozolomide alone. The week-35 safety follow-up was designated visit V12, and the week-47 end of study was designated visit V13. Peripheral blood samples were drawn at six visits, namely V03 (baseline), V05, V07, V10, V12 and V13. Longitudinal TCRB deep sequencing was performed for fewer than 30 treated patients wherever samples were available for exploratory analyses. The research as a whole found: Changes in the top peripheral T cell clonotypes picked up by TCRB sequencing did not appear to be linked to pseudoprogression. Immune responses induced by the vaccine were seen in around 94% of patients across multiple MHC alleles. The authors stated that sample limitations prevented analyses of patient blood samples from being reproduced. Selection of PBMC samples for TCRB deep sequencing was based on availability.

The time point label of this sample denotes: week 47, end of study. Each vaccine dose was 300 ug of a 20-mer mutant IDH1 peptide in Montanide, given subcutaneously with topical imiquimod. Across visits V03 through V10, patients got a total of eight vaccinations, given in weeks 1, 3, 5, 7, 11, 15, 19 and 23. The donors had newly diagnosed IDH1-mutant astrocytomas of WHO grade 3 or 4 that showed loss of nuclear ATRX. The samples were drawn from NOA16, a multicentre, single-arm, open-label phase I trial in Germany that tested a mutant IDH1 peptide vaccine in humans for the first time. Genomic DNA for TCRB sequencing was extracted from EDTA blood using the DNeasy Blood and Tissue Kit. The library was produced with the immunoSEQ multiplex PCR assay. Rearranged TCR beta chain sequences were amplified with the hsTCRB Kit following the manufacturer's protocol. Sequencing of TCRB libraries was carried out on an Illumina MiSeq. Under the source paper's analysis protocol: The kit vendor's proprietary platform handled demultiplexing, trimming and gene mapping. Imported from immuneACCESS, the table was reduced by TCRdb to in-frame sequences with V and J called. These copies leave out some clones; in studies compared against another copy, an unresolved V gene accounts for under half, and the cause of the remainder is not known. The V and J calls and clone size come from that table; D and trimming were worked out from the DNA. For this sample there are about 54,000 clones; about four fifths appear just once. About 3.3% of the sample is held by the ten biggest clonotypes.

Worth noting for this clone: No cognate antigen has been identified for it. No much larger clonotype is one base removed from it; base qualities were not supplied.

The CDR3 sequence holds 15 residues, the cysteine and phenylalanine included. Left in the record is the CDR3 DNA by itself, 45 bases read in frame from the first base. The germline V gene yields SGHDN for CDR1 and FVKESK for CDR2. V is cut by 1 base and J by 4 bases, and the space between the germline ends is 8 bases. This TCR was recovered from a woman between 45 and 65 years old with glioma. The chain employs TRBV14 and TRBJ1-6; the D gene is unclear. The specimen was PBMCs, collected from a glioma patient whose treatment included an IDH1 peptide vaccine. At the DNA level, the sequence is TGTGCCAGCAGCCAAGCCAACAAATATAATTCACCCCTCCACTTT. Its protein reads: CASSQANKYNSPLHF. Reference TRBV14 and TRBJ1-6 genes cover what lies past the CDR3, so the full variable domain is EAGVTQFPSHSVIEKGQTVTLRCDPISGHDNLYWYRRVMGKEIKFLLHFVKESKQDESGMPNNRFLAERTGGTYSTLKVQPAELEDSGVYFCASSQANKYNSPLHFGNGTRLTVT.